This TCR beta chain was obtained from a study of T cells expressing NK-cell markers. Study overall: Underlying the TCR beta repertoires were sorted CD3+CD56+NKG2C+, CD3+CD56+NKG2C- and CD3+CD56-NKG2C+ T cells. Seven HCMV-seropositive donors and one seronegative donor made up the eight sequenced donors. Findings and caveats of the study: HCMV specificity of the expanded NKG2C+ T cell clones was not established. Of the CD8+ T cell pool in roughly six donors, about 1.0-7.5% was accounted for by dominant NKG2C+ clonotypes.

A note on this clonotype: The antigen remains unidentified.

TCRdb reanalyzed the 5' RACE reads and collapses them to one entry per CDR3 protein, without DNA. Recorded for this sample: around 380,000 distinct CDR3 sequences. The CDR3 sequence is 13 residues long. The germline gives CDR1 LNHDA, CDR2 SQIVND (reference sequence). The rearrangement links TRBV19 to TRBJ1-1. Material: blood T cells: a sorted CD56 or NKG2C T cell subset, CD4+ or CD8+ T cells, or bulk PBMC T cells (not recorded which). This TCR derives from a woman aged 50 to 65 in good health. The CDR3: CASTVVNVAEAFF.